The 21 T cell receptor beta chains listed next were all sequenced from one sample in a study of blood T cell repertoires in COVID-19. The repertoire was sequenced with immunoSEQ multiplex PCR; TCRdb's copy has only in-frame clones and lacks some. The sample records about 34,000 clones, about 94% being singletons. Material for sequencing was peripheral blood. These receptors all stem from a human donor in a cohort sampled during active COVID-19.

CDR3 sequence (DNA): TGTGCCACGCGGCAGACAGGAGGCGAGCAGTACTTC. It encodes CATRQTGGEQYF. V and J are TRBV15 and TRBJ2-7, with D possibly matching TRBD1 (6 bases). V lost 9 bases, J lost 6 bases, and 15 bases lay in between. The CDR3 has 12 amino acids. The germline V gene encodes CDR1 LNHNV and CDR2 YYDKDF (reference sequence).

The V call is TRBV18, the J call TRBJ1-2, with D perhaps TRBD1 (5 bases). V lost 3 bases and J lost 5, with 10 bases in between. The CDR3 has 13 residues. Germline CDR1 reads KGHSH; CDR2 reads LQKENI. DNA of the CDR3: TGTGCCAGCTCACCTACTGGGGGGTATGGCTACACCTTC. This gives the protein CASSPTGGYGYTF.

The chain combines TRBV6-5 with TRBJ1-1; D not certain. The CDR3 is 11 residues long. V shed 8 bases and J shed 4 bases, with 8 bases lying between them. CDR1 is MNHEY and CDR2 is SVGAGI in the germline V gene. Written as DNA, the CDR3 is TGTGCCAGCCTAGAGATCACTGAAGCTTTCTTT. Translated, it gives CASLEITEAFF.

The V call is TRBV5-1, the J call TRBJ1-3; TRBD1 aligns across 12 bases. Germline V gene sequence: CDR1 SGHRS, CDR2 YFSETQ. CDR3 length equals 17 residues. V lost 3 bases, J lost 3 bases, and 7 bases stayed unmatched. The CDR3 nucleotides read TGCGCCAGCAGCTCTGGGACAGGGGGCACCTATGGAAACACCATATATTTT. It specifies CASSSGTGGTYGNTIYF.

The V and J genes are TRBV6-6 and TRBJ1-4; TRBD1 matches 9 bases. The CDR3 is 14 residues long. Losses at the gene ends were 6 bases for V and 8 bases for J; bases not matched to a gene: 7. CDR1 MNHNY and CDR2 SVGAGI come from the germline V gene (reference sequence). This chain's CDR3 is CASRGTGSNEKLFF. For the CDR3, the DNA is TGTGCCAGCAGAGGGACAGGGAGTAACGAAAAACTGTTTTTT.

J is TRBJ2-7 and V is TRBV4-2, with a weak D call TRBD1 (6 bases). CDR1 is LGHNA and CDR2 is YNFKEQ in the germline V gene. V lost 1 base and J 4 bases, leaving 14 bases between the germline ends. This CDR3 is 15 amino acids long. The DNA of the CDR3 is TGTGCCAGCAGCCAAGGAATACAGGGTAATTACGAGCAGTACTTC. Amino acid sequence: CASSQGIQGNYEQYF.

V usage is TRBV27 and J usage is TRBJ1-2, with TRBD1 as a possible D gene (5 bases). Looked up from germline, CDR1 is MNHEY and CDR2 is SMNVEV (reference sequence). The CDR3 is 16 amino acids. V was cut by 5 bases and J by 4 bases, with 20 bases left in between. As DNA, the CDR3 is TGTGCCAGCAGTCCCCCACCGGGACTGGGGACCTATGGCTACACCTTC. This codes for CASSPPPGLGTYGYTF.

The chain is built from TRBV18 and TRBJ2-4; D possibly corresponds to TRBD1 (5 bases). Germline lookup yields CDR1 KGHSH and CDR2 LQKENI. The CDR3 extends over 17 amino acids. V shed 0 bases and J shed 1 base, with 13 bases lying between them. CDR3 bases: TGTGCCAGCTCACCACCGGGGCAAGTGTATGCCAAAAACATTCAGTACTTC. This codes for CASSPPGQVYAKNIQYF.

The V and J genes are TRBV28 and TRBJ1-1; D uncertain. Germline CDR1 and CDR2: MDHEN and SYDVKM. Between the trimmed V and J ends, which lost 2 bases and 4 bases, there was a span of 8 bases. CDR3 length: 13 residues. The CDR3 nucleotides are TGTGCCAGCAGTTTACGGTTCGGCACTGAAGCTTTCTTT. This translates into CASSLRFGTEAFF.

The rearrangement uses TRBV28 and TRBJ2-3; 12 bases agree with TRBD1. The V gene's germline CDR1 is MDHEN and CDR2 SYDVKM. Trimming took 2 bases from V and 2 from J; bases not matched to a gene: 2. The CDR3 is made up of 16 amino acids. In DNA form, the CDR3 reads TGTGCCAGCAGTTTACGGGACAGGGGGCCCACAGATACGCAGTATTTT. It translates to CASSLRDRGPTDTQYF.

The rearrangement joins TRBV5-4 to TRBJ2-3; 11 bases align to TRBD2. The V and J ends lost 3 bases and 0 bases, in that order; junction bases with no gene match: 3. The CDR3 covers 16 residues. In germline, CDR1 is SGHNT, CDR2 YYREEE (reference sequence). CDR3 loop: CASSSRTSGSTDTQYF. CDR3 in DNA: TGTGCCAGCAGCTCGCGGACTAGCGGGAGCACAGATACGCAGTATTTT.

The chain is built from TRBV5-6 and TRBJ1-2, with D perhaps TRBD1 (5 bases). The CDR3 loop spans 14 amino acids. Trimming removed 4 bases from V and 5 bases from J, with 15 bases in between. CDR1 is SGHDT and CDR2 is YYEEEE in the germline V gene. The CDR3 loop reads CASSPVGTPYGYTF. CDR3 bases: TGTGCCAGCAGCCCTGTGGGGACTCCTTATGGCTACACCTTC. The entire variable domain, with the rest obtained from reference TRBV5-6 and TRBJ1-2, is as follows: DAGVTQSPTHLIKTRGQQVTLRCSPKSGHDTVSWYQQALGQGPQFIFQYYEEEERQRGNFPDRFSGHQFPNYSSELNVNALLLGDSALYLCASSPVGTPYGYTFGSGTRLTVV.

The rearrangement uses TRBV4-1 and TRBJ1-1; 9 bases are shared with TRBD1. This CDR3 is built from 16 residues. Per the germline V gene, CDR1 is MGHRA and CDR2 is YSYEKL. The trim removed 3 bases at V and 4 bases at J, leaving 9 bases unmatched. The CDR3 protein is CASSQRTGVGGTEAFF. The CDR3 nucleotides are TGCGCCAGCAGCCAGAGGACAGGGGTGGGCGGCACTGAAGCTTTCTTT.

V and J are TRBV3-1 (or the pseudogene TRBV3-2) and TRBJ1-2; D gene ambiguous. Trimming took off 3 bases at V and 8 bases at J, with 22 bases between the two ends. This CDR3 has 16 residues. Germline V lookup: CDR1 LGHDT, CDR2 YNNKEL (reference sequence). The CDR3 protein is CASSQFAGLTNMGYTF. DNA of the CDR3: TGTGCCAGCAGCCAGTTCGCCGGACTCACCAACATGGGCTACACCTTC.

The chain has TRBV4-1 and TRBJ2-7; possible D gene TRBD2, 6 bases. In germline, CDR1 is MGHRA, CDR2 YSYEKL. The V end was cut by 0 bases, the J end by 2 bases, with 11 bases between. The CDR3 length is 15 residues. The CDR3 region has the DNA TGCGCCAGCAGCCAAGAAGCTAGCGCCGCCTACGAGCAGTACTTC. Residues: CASSQEASAAYEQYF.

The CDR3 bases are TGTGCCAGCGCATCCCTAGCGGGGGGATACAATGAGCAGTTCTTC. Translation gives CASASLAGGYNEQFF. The genes are TRBV19 and TRBJ2-1, with 11 bases aligning to TRBD2. CDR3 size: 15 residues. V lost 9 bases and J lost 4; bases outside the gene matches: 8. Germline CDR1 reads LNHDA; CDR2 reads SQIVND (reference sequence).

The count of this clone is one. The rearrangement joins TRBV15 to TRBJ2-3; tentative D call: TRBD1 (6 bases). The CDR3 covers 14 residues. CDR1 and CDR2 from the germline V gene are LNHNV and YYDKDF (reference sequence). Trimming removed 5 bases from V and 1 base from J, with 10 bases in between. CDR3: CATSQEGGTDTQYF. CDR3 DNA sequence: TGTGCCACCAGCCAAGAGGGGGGCACAGATACGCAGTATTTT.

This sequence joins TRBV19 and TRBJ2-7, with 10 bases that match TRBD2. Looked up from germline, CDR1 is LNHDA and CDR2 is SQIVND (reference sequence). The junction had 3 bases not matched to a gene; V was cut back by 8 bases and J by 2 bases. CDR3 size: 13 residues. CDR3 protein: CASGLAGAYEQYF. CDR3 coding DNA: TGTGCCAGTGGTCTAGCGGGAGCCTACGAGCAGTACTTC.

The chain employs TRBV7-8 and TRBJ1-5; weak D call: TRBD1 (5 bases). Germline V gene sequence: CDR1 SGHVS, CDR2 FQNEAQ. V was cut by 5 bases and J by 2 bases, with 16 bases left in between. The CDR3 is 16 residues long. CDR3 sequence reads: CASSPDGSGGNQPQHF. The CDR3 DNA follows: TGTGCCAGCAGCCCAGACGGCTCGGGGGGCAATCAGCCCCAGCATTTT.

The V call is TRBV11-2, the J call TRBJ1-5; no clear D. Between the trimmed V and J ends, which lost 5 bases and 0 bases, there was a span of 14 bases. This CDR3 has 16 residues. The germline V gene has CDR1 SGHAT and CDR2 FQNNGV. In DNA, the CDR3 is TGTGCCAGCAGCCAGAGGTCAGCGTATAGCAATCAGCCCCAGCATTTT. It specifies CASSQRSAYSNQPQHF.

CDR3: CASSVGASYEQYF. DNA of the CDR3: TGTGCCAGCAGCGTAGGGGCCAGTTACGAGCAGTACTTC. The chain has TRBV9 and TRBJ2-7; no clear D. Germline V CDR1 and CDR2: SGDLS, YYNGEE. The CDR3 runs 13 residues. Trimming shortened V by 0 bases and J by 4 bases, and 8 bases separated the two germline ends.